The 9 T cell receptor beta chains below come from one sample, sequenced in a study of T cell repertoires in aging, cancer and after chemotherapy. Multiplex touch-down PCR with TRB-A/B primers amplified rearranged V-D-J TRB sequences. TCRdb independently ran MiXCR on the multiplex PCR reads; one entry per CDR3 protein. Of approximately 9,300 distinct CDR3 sequences in the sample, around 38% were seen once. Amplification of TCR beta used genomic DNA extracted from peripheral blood. Sequencing input: blood. These receptor sequences come from a human donor in good health.

The V gene is TRBV30, the J gene TRBJ1-5; tentative D call: TRBD1 (5 bases). Trimming took off 3 bases at V and 3 bases at J, with 9 bases between the two ends. CDR1 is GTSNPN and CDR2 is SVGIG in the germline V gene (reference sequence). This CDR3 region has 13 residues. The CDR3 sequence: CAWSRGDNQPQHF. The CDR3 coding sequence is TGTGCCTGGAGCCGGGGCGACAATCAGCCCCAGCATTTT.

This clonotype was observed a single time. The chain is built from TRBV19 and TRBJ2-7; 14 bases map to TRBD2. J was trimmed by 7 bases and V by 1 base; bases with no gene match: 15. CDR1 LNHDA and CDR2 SQIVND come from the germline V gene (reference sequence). The CDR3 is made up of 19 amino acids. In DNA form, the CDR3 reads TGTGCCAGTAGTATAGCCGAGAGGACTAGCGGGGGGCGTCGTTGGGAGCAGTACTTC. This gives the protein CASSIAERTSGGRRWEQYF.

The V call is TRBV6-4, the J call TRBJ2-1; a weak D match, TRBD2 (6 bases). With 4 bases removed from V and 8 bases from J, the gap between germline ends came to 18 bases. The CDR3 covers 15 residues. The germline V gene has CDR1 MRHNA and CDR2 SNTAGT. The CDR3 is CASSVMAEGSDEQFF. The CDR3 DNA reads as TGTGCCAGCAGTGTGATGGCGGAGGGGAGCGATGAGCAGTTCTTC.

CDR3 bases: TGCGCCAGCAGCCAAGTACAGGGTAACCCCGAGCAGTACTTC. Encoded protein: CASSQVQGNPEQYF. The chain carries TRBV4-1 and TRBJ2-7; possible D gene TRBD1, 6 bases. The CDR3 contains 14 residues. The V gene's germline CDR1 is MGHRA and CDR2 YSYEKL. V was cut by 1 base and J by 6 bases, with 13 bases left in between.

This clonotype occurred a few times. The gene calls are TRBV20-1 and TRBJ2-7, with TRBD1 matching over 9 bases. Germline V lookup: CDR1 DFQATT, CDR2 SNEGSKA (reference sequence). The CDR3 sequence is 15 residues long. The ends lost 5 bases at V and 2 bases at J; junction bases unmatched: 10. CDR3 sequence (DNA): TGCAGTGCTCCCCTCCGGGACAGGGAAACCTACGAGCAGTACTTC. Translation gives CSAPLRDRETYEQYF.

This clonotype was detected only a few times. The chain joins TRBV19 to TRBJ2-2; D is ambiguous. In germline, CDR1 is LNHDA, CDR2 SQIVND (reference sequence). V shed 5 bases and J shed 4 bases, with 17 bases lying between them. The CDR3 length is 16 residues. The CDR3 DNA is TGTGCCAGTAGTGTACATCGGGCCATAGGCACCGGGGAGCTGTTTTTT. It encodes CASSVHRAIGTGELFF.

This clonotype came up a few times. CDR3 in DNA: TGTGCCAGCAGCTTAACTGGGACAGGGGTCTCTGGGGCCAACGTCCTGACTTTC. It codes for CASSLTGTGVSGANVLTF. The genes are TRBV7-6 and TRBJ2-6; 10 bases are shared with TRBD1. V trimming: 2 bases; J trimming: 0 bases; junction bases outside the gene matches: 4. The CDR3 consists of 18 residues. Looked up from germline, CDR1 is SGHVS and CDR2 is FNYEAQ.

This sequence joins TRBV20-1 and TRBJ1-4; D perhaps matches TRBD1 (5 bases). V was shortened by 3 bases and J by 0 bases, with 8 bases between the two germline ends. Germline CDR1 is DFQATT and CDR2 is SNEGSKA (reference sequence). The CDR3 covers 14 residues. CDR3 sequence (DNA): TGCAGTGCTAGGGGGGTGGCAACTAATGAAAAACTGTTTTTT. This codes for CSARGVATNEKLFF.

The chain uses TRBV5-4 and TRBJ1-2, with TRBD1 as a possible D gene (6 bases). Trimming pared 4 bases from V and 8 bases from J, leaving 15 bases between. The germline V gene has CDR1 SGHNT and CDR2 YYREEE (reference sequence). The length of the CDR3 is 13 residues. CDR3 in amino acids: CASSPGGTRGYTF. CDR3 DNA: TGTGCCAGCAGCCCCGGAGGGACAAGGGGCTACACCTTC.